This T cell receptor (beta chain) was recorded in a study of cytomegalovirus exposure and HLA in healthy donors. As for the study in general: Previous work identified 95 million to 120 million unique TCR beta sequences from about 179 million T cells. General observations from the study: Researchers counted roughly 160 TCR beta chains as cytomegalovirus-associated.

In the case of this clone: Its antigen is as yet unknown.

Use of 60 Vbeta and 13 Jbeta primers characterized the PCR. The repertoire was sequenced with immunoSEQ multiplex PCR; TCRdb's copy has only in-frame clones and lacks some. The table lists more than 200,000 clones, nearly 80% of them singletons, with around 1.7% in the top ten. V gave up 6 bases and J gave up 6 bases; unmatched junction bases: 12. The CDR3 has 15 residues. Germline values: CDR1 MNHEY, CDR2 SMNVEV (reference sequence). V and J are TRBV27 and TRBJ2-3; 7 bases align to TRBD2. This receptor was obtained from a young man in good health and CMV-seronegative. Sequencing was performed on PBMCs. CDR3 loop: CASSHQSGMGDTQYF. DNA of the CDR3: TGTGCCAGCAGCCACCAAAGCGGGATGGGGGATACGCAGTATTTT.